The T cell receptor beta chain described here comes from a study of T cell changes during pregnancy in multiple sclerosis. This table comes from immunoSEQ multiplex PCR, and its TCRdb copy is limited to in-frame clones, with some not included. This table has 25,000 to 30,000 clones, roughly 89% appearing once. This CDR3 spans 12 amino acids. Germline assignment: CDR1 SNHLY and CDR2 FYNNEI. V lost 10 bases and J lost 8, with 17 bases in between. The chain uses TRBV2 and TRBJ1-2, with D possibly TRBD1 on 5 matching bases. The sequence was obtained from a female donor with multiple sclerosis, enrolled in a pregnancy study. This sample comprised CD4+ T cells from peripheral blood mononuclear cells, obtained in the second trimester of pregnancy. CDR3 nucleotide sequence: TGTGCCATCCCGTGGGGGGTCAACGGCTACACCTTC. It codes for CAIPWGVNGYTF.